Sequencing of this T cell receptor (beta chain) was carried out in a study of blood T cell repertoires in COVID-19. Study-level information: Italy, Spain and the United States were the sources of the convalescent and acute COVID-19 samples.

Trimming stripped 4 bases from V and 5 bases from J, with 14 bases between. Germline-derived CDR1 and CDR2 are SGHTA and FQGNSA. The CDR3 extends over 14 amino acids. As handled by the study authors: Estimates of nucleated cell counts were drawn from the amplification of reference gene primers. Profiling relied on immunoSEQ multiplex PCR, and the TCRdb table lists in-frame clones only, not all of them. V and J calls and clone size are copied from that table; D and trimming were computed from the DNA. The sample yields 100,000 or so clones, 65% to 90% seen once. The sequenced sample consisted of peripheral blood. The chain carries TRBV7-2 and TRBJ2-5; TRBD2 might be the D (6 bases). The origin of this receptor is a man between 60 and 75 years old with acute or convalescent COVID-19. The CDR3 reads CASSWRARAETQYF. The CDR3 DNA reads TGTGCCAGCAGCTGGAGGGCTAGAGCGGAGACCCAGTACTTC.